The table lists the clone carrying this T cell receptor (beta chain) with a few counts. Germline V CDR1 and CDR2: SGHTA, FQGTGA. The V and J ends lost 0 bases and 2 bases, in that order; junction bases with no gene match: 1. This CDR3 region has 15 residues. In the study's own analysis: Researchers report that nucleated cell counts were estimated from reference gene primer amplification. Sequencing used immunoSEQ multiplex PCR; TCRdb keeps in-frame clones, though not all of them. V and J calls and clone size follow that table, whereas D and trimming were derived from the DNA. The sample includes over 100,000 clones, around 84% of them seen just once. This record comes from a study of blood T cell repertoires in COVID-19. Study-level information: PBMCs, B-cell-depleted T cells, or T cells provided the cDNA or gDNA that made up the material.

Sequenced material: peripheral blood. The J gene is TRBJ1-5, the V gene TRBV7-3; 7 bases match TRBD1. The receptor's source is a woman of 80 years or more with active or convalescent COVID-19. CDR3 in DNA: TGTGCCAGCAGCTTAACAGGGACAGGCAATCAGCCCCAGCATTTT. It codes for CASSLTGTGNQPQHF. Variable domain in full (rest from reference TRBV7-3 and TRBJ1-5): GAGVSQTPSNKVTEKGKYVELRCDPISGHTALYWYRQSLGQGPEFLIYFQGTGAADDSGLPNDRFFAVRPEGSVSTLKIQRTERGDSAVYLCASSLTGTGNQPQHFGDGTRLSIL.